This T cell receptor (beta chain) was identified in a study of blood T cell repertoires in COVID-19. Across the whole study: COVID-19 samples collected from the United States, Italy and Spain covered acute and convalescent phases.

The J segment lost 5 bases and the V segment lost 2 bases, leaving 8 bases of the junction unmatched. The germline CDR1 and CDR2 sequences are MNHEY and SVGAGI. The CDR3 contains 16 residues. Original data processing: Counts of nucleated cells, estimated from reference gene primer amplification, were obtained. The table came from immunoSEQ multiplex PCR; TCRdb's copy has only in-frame clones and leaves some out. That table is the source of V, J and clone size, and D and trimming were worked out from the DNA. The table records around 140,000 clones, about 86% of them present only once. The sample comprised PBMCs or T cells enriched from blood (not recorded which). The chain joins TRBV6-5 to TRBJ2-1; 8 nucleotides agree with TRBD2. This receptor was identified in a man aged 35-49 years with acute COVID-19. CDR3 loop: CASSYRPSGLHNEQFF. Here the CDR3 DNA reads TGTGCCAGCAGTTACAGGCCTAGCGGGCTCCACAATGAGCAGTTCTTC.